This TCR beta chain appears in the sequencing data of a study of T cell changes during pregnancy in multiple sclerosis. Data came from immunoSEQ multiplex PCR; TCRdb stores just in-frame clones and leaves some out. The sample has some 48,000 clones, roughly 96% seen once. The CDR3 totals 15 residues. Per the germline V gene, CDR1 is SEHNR and CDR2 is FQNEAQ (reference sequence). Trimming removed 5 bases from V and 5 bases from J; junction bases left unmatched: 9. The TCR comes from a female donor with multiple sclerosis, enrolled in a pregnancy study. The chain is built from TRBV7-9 and TRBJ2-5; 9 nucleotides line up with TRBD1. This sample comprised peripheral blood, obtained in the second trimester of pregnancy. The CDR3 loop is CASSDHRGRGETQYF. CDR3 sequence (DNA): TGTGCCAGCAGCGACCACAGGGGGCGCGGGGAGACCCAGTACTTC.